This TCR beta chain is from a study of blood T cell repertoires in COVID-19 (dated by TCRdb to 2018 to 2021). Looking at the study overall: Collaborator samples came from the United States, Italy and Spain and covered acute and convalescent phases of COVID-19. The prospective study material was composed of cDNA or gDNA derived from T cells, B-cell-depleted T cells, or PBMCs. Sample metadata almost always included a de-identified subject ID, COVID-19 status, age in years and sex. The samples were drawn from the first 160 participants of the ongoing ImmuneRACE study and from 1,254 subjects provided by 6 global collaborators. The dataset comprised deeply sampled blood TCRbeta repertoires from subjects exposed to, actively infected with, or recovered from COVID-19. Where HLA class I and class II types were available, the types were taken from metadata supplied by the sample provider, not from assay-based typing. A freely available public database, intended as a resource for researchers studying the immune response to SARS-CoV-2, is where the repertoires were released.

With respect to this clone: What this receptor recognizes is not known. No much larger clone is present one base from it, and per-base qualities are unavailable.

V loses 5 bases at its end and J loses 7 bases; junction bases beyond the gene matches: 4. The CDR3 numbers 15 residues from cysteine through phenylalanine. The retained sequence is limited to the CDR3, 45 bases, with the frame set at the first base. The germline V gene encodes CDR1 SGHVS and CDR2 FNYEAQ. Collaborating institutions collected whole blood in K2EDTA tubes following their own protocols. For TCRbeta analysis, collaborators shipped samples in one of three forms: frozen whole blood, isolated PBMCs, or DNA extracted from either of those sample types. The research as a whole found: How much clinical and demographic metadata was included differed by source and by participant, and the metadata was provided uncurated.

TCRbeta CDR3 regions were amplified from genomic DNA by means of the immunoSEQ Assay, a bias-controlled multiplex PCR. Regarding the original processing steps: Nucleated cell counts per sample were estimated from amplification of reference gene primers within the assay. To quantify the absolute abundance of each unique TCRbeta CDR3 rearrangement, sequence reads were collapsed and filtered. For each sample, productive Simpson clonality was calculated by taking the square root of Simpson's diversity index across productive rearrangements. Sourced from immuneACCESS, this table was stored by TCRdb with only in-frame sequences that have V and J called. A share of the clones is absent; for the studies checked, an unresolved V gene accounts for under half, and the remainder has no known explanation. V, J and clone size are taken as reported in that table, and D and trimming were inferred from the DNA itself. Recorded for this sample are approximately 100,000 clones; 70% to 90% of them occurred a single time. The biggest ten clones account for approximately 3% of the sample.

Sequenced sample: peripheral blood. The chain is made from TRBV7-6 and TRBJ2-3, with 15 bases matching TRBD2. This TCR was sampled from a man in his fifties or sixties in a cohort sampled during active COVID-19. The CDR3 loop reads CASSKGTSGGNTQYF. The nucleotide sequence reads TGTGCCAGCAGCAAAGGGACTAGCGGGGGGAATACGCAGTATTTT.